A selection of T cell receptor beta chains follows, all from one sample in a study of T cells in localized non-small cell lung cancer. Sequenced by immunoSEQ multiplex PCR; TCRdb stores in-frame clones only, minus some. The data contain 30,000 to 40,000 clones, about 90% of them seen just once; the ten biggest clones take up around 6.4%. Sequencing used peripheral blood, obtained before any cancer treatment. These receptors were obtained from a man between 35 and 75 years old with stage I lung adenocarcinoma. The CDR3 runs from the conserved cysteine through the conserved F or W. D genes are given only for firm matches. Clone size is not always given. Where it is, it says once, few, many or a class for expanded clones.

v_gene	j_gene	d_gene	abundance	CDR3aa	CDR3nt
TRBV18	TRBJ1-2	-	-	CASSPGGGYGYTF	TGTGCCAGCTCACCAGGCGGGGGATATGGCTACACCTTC
TRBV28	TRBJ1-4	-	-	CASSLGRIEKLFF	TGTGCCAGCAGTTTGGGGAGGATTGAAAAACTGTTTTTT
TRBV7-6	TRBJ1-1	-	-	CASSLEVGGATEAFF	TGTGCCAGCAGCTTAGAGGTAGGAGGGGCCACTGAAGCTTTCTTT
TRBV12-5	TRBJ2-7	TRBD2	-	CASGLEVLAGGPGEQYF	TGTGCTAGTGGTTTGGAGGTTCTAGCGGGAGGGCCGGGGGAGCAGTACTTC
TRBV9	TRBJ2-3	-	-	CASSTRGLVGDTQYF	TGTGCCAGCAGCACTCGGGGACTGGTGGGGGATACGCAGTATTTT
TRBV27	TRBJ1-2	-	-	CASSLYPGSPRGYTF	TGTGCCAGCAGTTTATATCCGGGGAGCCCTCGTGGCTACACCTTC
TRBV7-9	TRBJ1-3	-	-	CASSLAGTAQNTIYF	TGTGCCAGCAGCTTAGCCGGGACGGCGCAAAACACCATATATTTT
TRBV6-5	TRBJ2-7	-	-	CASTEYPGRYEQYF	TGTGCCAGCACCGAATATCCAGGGCGCTACGAGCAGTACTTC
TRBV11-1	TRBJ2-5	-	-	CASSQTGTQEETQYF	TGTGCCAGCAGCCAAACCGGGACGCAAGAAGAGACCCAGTACTTC
TRBV18	TRBJ2-2	-	-	CASSPVGMNTGELFF	TGTGCCAGCTCACCTGTAGGGATGAACACCGGGGAGCTGTTTTTT
TRBV18	TRBJ1-2	TRBD1	-	CASSTNTRQGIGGYTF	TGTGCCAGCTCAACCAACACTCGACAGGGGATAGGTGGCTACACCTTC
TRBV30	TRBJ2-7	TRBD1	-	CAWSVDRGRGEQYF	TGTGCCTGGAGTGTGGACAGGGGGCGAGGCGAGCAGTACTTC
TRBV4-3	TRBJ2-5	TRBD2	once	CASSRGTSGTQTQYF	TGCGCCAGCAGCCGAGGGACTAGCGGGACCCAGACCCAGTACTTC
TRBV6-6	TRBJ2-5	TRBD1	-	CASRRDSWETQYF	TGTGCCAGCAGGAGGGACAGTTGGGAGACCCAGTACTTC